This TCR beta chain comes out of a study of T cell repertoires in cytomegalovirus infection. TCRdb reprocessed the reads via MiXCR and lists one record per CDR3 protein. Altogether about 830,000 distinct CDR3 sequences are present, 30% to 35% being singletons, with the ten largest covering 9.5% to 15%. Whole-study results and caveats: Totalled public TCR beta family frequency picked out people who carried CMV plus the relevant HLA.

In the case of this clonotype: Its specificity is unknown.

Germline CDR1 SQVTM, CDR2 ANQGSEA. After removal of 7 bases from V and 6 bases from J, the junction contained 10 bases not matched to a gene. The CDR3 is 14 amino acids. This rearrangement joins TRBV29-1 to TRBJ2-2; 8 positions agree with TRBD2. The TCR originated in a human donor in good health (CMV status not recorded). Some clones in this sample may be carry-over from other donors' samples. The source was cultured CD8+ T cells from PBMCs, collected from culture after CMV antigen stimulation. In DNA form, the CDR3 reads TGCAGCGCCCGAGCGGGAGATAAGTCCGGGGAGCTGTTTTTT. This codes for CSARAGDKSGELFF.